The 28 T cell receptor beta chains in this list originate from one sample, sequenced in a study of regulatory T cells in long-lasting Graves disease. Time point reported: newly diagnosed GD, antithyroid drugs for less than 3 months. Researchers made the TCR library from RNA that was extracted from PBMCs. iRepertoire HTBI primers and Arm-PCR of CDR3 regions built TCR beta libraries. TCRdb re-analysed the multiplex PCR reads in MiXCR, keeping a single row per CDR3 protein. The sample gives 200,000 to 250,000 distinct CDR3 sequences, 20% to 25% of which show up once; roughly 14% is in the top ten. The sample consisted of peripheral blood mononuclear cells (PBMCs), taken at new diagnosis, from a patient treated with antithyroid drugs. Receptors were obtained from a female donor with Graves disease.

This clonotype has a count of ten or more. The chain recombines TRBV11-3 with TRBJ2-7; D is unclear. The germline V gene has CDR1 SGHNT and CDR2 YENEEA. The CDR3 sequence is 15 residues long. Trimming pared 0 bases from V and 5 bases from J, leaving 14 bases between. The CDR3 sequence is CASSLEGPPLDEQYF. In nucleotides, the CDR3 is TGTGCCAGCAGCTTAGAGGGCCCACCTCTCGACGAGCAGTACTTC.

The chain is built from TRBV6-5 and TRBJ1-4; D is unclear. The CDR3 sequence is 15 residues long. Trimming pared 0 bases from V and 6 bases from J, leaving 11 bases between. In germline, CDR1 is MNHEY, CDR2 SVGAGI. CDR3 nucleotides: TGTGCCAGCAGTTACTCGACTCAGTCACATGAAAAACTGTTTTTT. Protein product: CASSYSTQSHEKLFF.

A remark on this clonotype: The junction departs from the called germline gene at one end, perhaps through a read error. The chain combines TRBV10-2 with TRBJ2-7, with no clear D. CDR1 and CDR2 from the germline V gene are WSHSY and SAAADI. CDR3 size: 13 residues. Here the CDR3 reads CASQGRRTYERYF. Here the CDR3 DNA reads TGCGCCAGCCAAGGGCGTAGGACCTACGAGCGGTACTTC.

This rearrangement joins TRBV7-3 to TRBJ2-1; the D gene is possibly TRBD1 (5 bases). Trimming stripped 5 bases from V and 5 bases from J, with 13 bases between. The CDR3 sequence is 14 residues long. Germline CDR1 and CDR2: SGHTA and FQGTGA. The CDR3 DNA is TGTGCCAGCAGCCAGGAGCCAGGGAACAATGAGCAGTTCTTC. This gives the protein CASSQEPGNNEQFF.

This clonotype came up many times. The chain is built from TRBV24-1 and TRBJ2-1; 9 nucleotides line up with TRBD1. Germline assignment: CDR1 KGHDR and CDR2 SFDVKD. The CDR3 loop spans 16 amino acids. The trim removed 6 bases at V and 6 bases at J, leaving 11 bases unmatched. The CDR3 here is CATSKPAGQGANEQFF. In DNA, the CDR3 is TGTGCCACCAGTAAGCCCGCGGGACAGGGTGCCAATGAGCAGTTCTTC.

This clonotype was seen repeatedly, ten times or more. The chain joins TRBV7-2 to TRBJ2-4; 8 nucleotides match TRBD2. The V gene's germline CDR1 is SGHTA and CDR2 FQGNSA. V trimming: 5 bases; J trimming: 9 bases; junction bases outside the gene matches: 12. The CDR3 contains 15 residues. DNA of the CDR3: TGTGCCAGCAGCCTTACGGGGGGGGAGGTGGGCATTCAGTACTTC. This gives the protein CASSLTGGEVGIQYF. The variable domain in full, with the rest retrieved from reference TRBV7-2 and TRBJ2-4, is GAGVSQSPSNKVTEKGKDVELRCDPISGHTALYWYRQSLGQGLEFLIYFQGNSAPDKSGLPSDRFSAERTGGSVSTLTIQRTQQEDSAVYLCASSLTGGEVGIQYFGAGTRLSVL.

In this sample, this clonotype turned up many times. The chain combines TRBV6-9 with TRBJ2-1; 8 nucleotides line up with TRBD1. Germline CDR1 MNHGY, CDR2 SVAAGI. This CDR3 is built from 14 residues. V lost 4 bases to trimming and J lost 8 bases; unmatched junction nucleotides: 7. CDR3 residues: CASSSAGTGDEQFF. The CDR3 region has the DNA TGTGCCAGCAGTTCCGCCGGGACAGGCGATGAGCAGTTCTTC.

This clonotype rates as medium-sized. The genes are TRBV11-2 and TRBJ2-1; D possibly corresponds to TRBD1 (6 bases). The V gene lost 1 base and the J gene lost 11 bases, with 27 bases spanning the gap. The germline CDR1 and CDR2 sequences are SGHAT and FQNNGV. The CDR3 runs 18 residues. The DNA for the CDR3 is TGTGCCAGCAGCTTAGTCGGTCCAGGACAGCCGACGTCAATGAAGCAGTTCTTC. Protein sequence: CASSLVGPGQPTSMKQFF.

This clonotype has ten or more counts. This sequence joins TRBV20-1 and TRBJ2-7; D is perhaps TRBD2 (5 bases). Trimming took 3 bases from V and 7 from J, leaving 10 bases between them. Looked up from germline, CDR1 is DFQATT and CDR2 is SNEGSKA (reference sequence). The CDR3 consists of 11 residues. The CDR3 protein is CSARDSEEQYF. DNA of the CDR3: TGCAGTGCTAGGGACTCGGAGGAGCAGTACTTC.

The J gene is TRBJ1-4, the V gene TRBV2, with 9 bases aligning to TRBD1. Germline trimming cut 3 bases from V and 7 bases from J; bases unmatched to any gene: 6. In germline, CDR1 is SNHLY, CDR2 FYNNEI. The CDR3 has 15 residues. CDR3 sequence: CASSDTGGYGEKLFF. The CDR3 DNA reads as TGTGCCAGCAGTGACACAGGGGGCTACGGTGAAAAACTGTTTTTT.

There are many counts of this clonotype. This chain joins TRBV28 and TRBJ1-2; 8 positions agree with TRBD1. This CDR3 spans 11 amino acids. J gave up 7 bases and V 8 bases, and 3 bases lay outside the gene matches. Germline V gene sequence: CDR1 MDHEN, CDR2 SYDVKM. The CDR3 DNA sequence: TGTGCCAGCCAGGGGGCCCTTGGCTACACCTTC. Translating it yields CASQGALGYTF.

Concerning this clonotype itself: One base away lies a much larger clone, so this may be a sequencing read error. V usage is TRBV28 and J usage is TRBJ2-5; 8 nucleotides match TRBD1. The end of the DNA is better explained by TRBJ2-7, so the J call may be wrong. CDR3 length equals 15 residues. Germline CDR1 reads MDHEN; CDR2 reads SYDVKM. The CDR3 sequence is CASSVRGRRPYEQYF. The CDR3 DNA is TGTGCCAGCAGCGTCAGGGGGCGGAGGCCCTACGAGCAGTACTTC.

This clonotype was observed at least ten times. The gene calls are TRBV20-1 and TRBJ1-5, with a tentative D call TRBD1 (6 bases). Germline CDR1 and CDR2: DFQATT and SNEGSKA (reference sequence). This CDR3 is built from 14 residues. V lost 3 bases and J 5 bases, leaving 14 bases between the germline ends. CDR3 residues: CSARSGGRYQPQHF. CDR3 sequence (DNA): TGCAGTGCTAGGAGCGGGGGCCGATATCAGCCCCAGCATTTT.

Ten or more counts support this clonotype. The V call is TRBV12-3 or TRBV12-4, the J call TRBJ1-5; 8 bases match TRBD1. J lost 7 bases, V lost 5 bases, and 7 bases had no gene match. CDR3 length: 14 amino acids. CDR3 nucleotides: TGTGCCAGCAGTGTAACCGGGACAGGCCAGCCCCAGCATTTT. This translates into CASSVTGTGQPQHF.

The CDR3 is CASSTPRAGTNTEAFF. The CDR3 coding sequence is TGTGCCAGCAGCACTCCGAGGGCAGGGACGAACACTGAAGCTTTCTTT. V and J are TRBV28 and TRBJ1-1, with TRBD1 as a possible D gene (5 bases). Germline V lookup: CDR1 MDHEN, CDR2 SYDVKM. V was trimmed by 6 bases and J by 1 base, leaving 18 bases between them. The CDR3 has 16 residues.

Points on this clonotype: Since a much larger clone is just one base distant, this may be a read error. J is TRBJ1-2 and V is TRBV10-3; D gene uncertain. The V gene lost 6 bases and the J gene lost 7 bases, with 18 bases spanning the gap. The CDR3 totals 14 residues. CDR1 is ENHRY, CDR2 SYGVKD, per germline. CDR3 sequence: CAIRATVSAGGYTF. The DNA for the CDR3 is TGTGCCATCAGAGCGACCGTTTCGGCCGGTGGCTACACCTTC.

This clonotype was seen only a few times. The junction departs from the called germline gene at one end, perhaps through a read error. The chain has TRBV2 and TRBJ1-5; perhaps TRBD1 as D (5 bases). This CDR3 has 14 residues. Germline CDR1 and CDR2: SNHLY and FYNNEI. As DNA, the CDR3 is TGCGCCAGCAGCCATCCCCAGGGTAACCAGCCCCAGCATTTT. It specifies CASSHPQGNQPQHF.

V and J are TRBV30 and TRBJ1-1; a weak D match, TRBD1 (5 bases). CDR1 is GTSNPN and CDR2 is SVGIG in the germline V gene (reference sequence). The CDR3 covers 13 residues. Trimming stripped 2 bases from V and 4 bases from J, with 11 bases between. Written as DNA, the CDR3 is TGTGCCTGGAGTTTTTCAGGGAGCACTGAAGCTTTCTTT. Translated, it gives CAWSFSGSTEAFF.

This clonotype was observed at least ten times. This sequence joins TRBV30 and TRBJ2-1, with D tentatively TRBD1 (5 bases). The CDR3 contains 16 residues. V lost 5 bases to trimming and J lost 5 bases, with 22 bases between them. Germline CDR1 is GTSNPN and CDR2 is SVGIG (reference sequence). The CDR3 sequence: CAWGQVGSWSDNEQFF. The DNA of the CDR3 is TGTGCCTGGGGACAAGTAGGCAGCTGGTCGGACAATGAGCAGTTCTTC. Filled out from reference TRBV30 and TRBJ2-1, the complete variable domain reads SQTIHQWPATLVQPVGSPLSLECTVEGTSNPNLYWYRQAAGRGLQLLFYSVGIGQISSEVPQNLSASRPQDRQFILSSKKLLLSDSGFYLCAWGQVGSWSDNEQFFGPGTRLTVL.

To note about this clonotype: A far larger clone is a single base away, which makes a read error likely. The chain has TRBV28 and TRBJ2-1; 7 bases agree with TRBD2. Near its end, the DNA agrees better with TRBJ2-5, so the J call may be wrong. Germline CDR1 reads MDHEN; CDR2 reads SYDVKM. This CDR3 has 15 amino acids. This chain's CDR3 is CASSSLLGGRETQYF. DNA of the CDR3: TGTGCCAGCAGTTCGTTGTTGGGAGGGCGAGAGACCCAGTACTTC.

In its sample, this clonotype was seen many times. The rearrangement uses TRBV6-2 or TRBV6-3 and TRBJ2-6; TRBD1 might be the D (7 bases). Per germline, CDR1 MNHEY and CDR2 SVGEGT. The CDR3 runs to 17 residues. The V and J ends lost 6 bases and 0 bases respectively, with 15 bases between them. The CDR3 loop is CASSQAGGISGANVLTF. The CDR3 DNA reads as TGTGCCAGCAGCCAAGCAGGGGGGATCTCTGGGGCCAACGTCCTGACTTTC.

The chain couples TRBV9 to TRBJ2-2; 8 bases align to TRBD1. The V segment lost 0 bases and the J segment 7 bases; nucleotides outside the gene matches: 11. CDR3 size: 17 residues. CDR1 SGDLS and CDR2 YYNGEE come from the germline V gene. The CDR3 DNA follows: TGTGCCAGCAGCGTAGATTCCGGACAGGGCAGGATCGGGGAGCTGTTTTTT. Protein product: CASSVDSGQGRIGELFF. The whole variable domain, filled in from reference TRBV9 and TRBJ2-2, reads DSGVTQTPKHLITATGQRVTLRCSPRSGDLSVYWYQQSLDQGLQFLIQYYNGEERAKGNILERFSAQQFPDLHSELNLSSLELGDSALYFCASSVDSGQGRIGELFFGEGSRLTVL.

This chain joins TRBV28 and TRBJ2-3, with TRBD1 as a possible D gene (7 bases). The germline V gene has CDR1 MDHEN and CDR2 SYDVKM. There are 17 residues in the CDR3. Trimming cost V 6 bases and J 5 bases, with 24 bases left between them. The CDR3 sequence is CASRYSQGDSWGDTQYF. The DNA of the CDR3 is TGTGCCAGCAGGTACTCCCAGGGGGACTCCTGGGGAGATACGCAGTATTTT.

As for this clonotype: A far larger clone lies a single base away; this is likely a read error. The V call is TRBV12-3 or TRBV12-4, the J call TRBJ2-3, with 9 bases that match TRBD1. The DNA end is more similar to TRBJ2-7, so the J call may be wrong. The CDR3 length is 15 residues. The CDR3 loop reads CASSLGQGIGYGQYF. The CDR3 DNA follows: TGTGCCAGCAGTTTGGGACAGGGAATCGGTTACGGGCAGTACTTC.

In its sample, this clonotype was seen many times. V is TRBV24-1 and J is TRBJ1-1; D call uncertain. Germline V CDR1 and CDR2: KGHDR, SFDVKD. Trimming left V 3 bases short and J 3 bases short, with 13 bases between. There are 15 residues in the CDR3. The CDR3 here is CATSDPRTEDTEAFF. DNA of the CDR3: TGTGCCACCAGTGATCCGCGCACAGAGGACACTGAAGCTTTCTTT.

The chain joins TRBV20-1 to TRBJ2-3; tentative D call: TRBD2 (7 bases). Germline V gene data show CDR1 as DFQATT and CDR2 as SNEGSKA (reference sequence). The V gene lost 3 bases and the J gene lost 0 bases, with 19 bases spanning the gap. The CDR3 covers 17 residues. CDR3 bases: TGCAGTGCTAGCGGGCTAGCGGAGGGGGAGAGCACAGATACGCAGTATTTT. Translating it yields CSASGLAEGESTDTQYF.

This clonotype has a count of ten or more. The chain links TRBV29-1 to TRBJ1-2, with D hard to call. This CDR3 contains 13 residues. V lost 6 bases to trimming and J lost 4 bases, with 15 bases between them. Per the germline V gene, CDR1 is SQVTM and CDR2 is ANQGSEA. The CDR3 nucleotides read TGCAGCGTGGGAGCCGGGCCACTCTATGGCTACACCTTC. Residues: CSVGAGPLYGYTF.

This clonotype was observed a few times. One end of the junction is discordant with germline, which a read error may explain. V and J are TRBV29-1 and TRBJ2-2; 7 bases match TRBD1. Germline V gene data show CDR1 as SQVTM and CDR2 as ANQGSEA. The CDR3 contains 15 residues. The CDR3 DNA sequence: TGCGGCGTTGAATTGAGGGGGCTTGGCACCGGGGAGCTGTTTTTT. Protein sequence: CGVELRGLGTGELFF.